The rows below give T cell receptor beta chains drawn from one sample of a study of T cells in Graves' hyperthyroidism and ophthalmopathy. TCRdb itself ran the multiplex PCR reads through MiXCR, one entry per CDR3 protein. In the table there are a few hundred thousand distinct CDR3 sequences, under 15% of which are singletons. Material for sequencing was blood. The receptors derive from a woman younger than 45 with Graves' hyperthyroidism. CDR3s include the opening cysteine and the closing phenylalanine or tryptophan. The D gene is left open where the match is weak. A row's size may be missing; if present it is once, few, many or a size class.

DNA: TGTGCCAGCAGCTTAGATGATACCCTGAGCTCCTACAATGAGCAGTTCTTC; CDR3: CASSLDDTLSSYNEQFF; J: TRBJ2-1; D: .; size: few; V: TRBV11-1
DNA: TGTGCCAGCAGCCCTACTAGAACGGGGAAGTACTTC; CDR3: CASSPTRTGKYF; J: TRBJ2-4; D: .; size: .; V: TRBV12-3/TRBV12-4
DNA: TGCAGTGCTAGACCTCCTGGGGCAGCGAACACCGGGGAGCTGTTTTTT; CDR3: CSARPPGAANTGELFF; J: TRBJ2-2; D: .; size: .; V: TRBV20-1
DNA: TGTGCCAGCAGCTTAGGGCAGGGGAATTCACCCCTCCACTTT; CDR3: CASSLGQGNSPLHF; J: TRBJ1-6; D: .; size: few; V: TRBV5-4
DNA: TGCGCCAGCAGCTCCTTACAGGGTGTGGCCTACGAGCAGTACTTC; CDR3: CASSSLQGVAYEQYF; J: TRBJ2-7; D: .; size: .; V: TRBV5-1
DNA: TGTGCCAGCAGCCCAAGACAGGGGGCACGGGAGCAGTACTTC; CDR3: CASSPRQGAREQYF; J: TRBJ2-7; D: TRBD1; size: many; V: TRBV7-8
DNA: TGTGCCAGCGGTCCCGCAGGCGCAAGGAACGAGCAGTACTTC; CDR3: CASGPAGARNEQYF; J: TRBJ2-7; D: .; size: many; V: TRBV6-2/TRBV6-3
DNA: TGTGCCAGCAGTTTGGCCAGCGGGTATTTAGATACGCAGTATTTT; CDR3: CASSLASGYLDTQYF; J: TRBJ2-3; D: .; size: many; V: TRBV28
DNA: TGCGCCAGCAGCCCGGGCCAGGGGAGTCAGCCCCAGCATTTT; CDR3: CASSPGQGSQPQHF; J: TRBJ1-5; D: .; size: many; V: TRBV5-1
DNA: TGTGCCAGCAGCCAAGATCGGGGCGGACCGGGGACCGGGGAGCTGTTTTTT; CDR3: CASSQDRGGPGTGELFF; J: TRBJ2-2; D: .; size: .; V: TRBV4-2
DNA: TGCAGTGCTTTTCGGACAGCCTCCTACAATGAGCAGTTCTTC; CDR3: CSAFRTASYNEQFF; J: TRBJ2-1; D: .; size: many; V: TRBV20-1
DNA: TGTGCCACCAGCAGAGATAGGAGGGTCGGTGAAAAACTGTTTTTT; CDR3: CATSRDRRVGEKLFF; J: TRBJ1-4; D: .; size: .; V: TRBV15
DNA: TGTGCCAGTACCGACAGACCCGTGGGCGAGCAGTACTTC; CDR3: CASTDRPVGEQYF; J: TRBJ2-7; D: .; size: few; V: TRBV19
DNA: TGTGCCAGCAGCCATTCTAGCTCCTACGAGCAGTACTTC; CDR3: CASSHSSSYEQYF; J: TRBJ2-7; D: .; size: many; V: TRBV3-1
DNA: TGCAGTGCGAAGACTAGCGGGACTAGCACAGATACGCAGTATTTT; CDR3: CSAKTSGTSTDTQYF; J: TRBJ2-3; D: TRBD2; size: .; V: TRBV20-1
DNA: TGTGCCAGCAGTTACGACGGGAGGTCAGGGCGGTATAGCTCCTACGAGCAGTACTTC; CDR3: CASSYDGRSGRYSSYEQYF; J: TRBJ2-7; D: TRBD2; size: few; V: TRBV6-1
DNA: TGTGCCATCAGGCCGGGGCCGGCTCCCCAAGAGACCCAGTACTTC; CDR3: CAIRPGPAPQETQYF; J: TRBJ2-5; D: .; size: .; V: TRBV10-3
DNA: TGTGCCAGCAGTCTCAGGACGGGGAGAAATGAAAAACTGTTTTTT; CDR3: CASSLRTGRNEKLFF; J: TRBJ1-4; D: .; size: many; V: TRBV27
DNA: TGTGCCAGCAACTTGGATCCTAGCGGGAGGTCTAGCACAGATACGCAGTATTTT; CDR3: CASNLDPSGRSSTDTQYF; J: TRBJ2-3; D: TRBD2; size: .; V: TRBV28
DNA: TGCAGTGCTAGAGATGTCGGGGGTCCAATGAACACTGAAGCTTTCTTT; CDR3: CSARDVGGPMNTEAFF; J: TRBJ1-1; D: .; size: many; V: TRBV20-1
DNA: TGTGCCAGTAGTATGGACAGGGGGAGCACAGATACGCAGTATTTT; CDR3: CASSMDRGSTDTQYF; J: TRBJ2-3; D: TRBD1; size: many; V: TRBV19
DNA: TGCAGTGCAGGAGACAGGGTAACCTACGAGCAGTACTTC; CDR3: CSAGDRVTYEQYF; J: TRBJ2-7; D: TRBD1; size: many; V: TRBV20-1
DNA: TGTGCCAGCAGAGGACAGGCGATGAACACCGGGGAGCTGTTTTTT; CDR3: CASRGQAMNTGELFF; J: TRBJ2-2; D: TRBD1; size: many; V: TRBV6-1
DNA: TGTGCCAGCAGTACCCCAATCGGAGGCACTGAAGCTTTCTTT; CDR3: CASSTPIGGTEAFF; J: TRBJ1-1; D: .; size: many; V: TRBV28
DNA: TGTGCCAGCAGCATTGAGAGGGGGCAAGCTTTCTTT; CDR3: CASSIERGQAFF; J: TRBJ1-1; D: TRBD1; size: many; V: TRBV5-6
DNA: TGTGCCTCAGGTCAGGGGACAGAGGGGGCCAACGTCCTGACTTTC; CDR3: CASGQGTEGANVLTF; J: TRBJ2-6; D: TRBD1; size: few; V: TRBV19
DNA: TGCAGCGTTGGGGACGTCGACGAGCAGTACTTC; CDR3: CSVGDVDEQYF; J: TRBJ2-7; D: .; size: many; V: TRBV29-1
DNA: TGTGCCAGCAGAGGTACAACTAATGAAAAACTGTTTTTT; CDR3: CASRGTTNEKLFF; J: TRBJ1-4; D: .; size: many; V: TRBV6-1
DNA: TGTGCCACCAGTCTCACTGCAGTGGGACTAGCGGGAGGGGGATCCACAGATACGCAGTATTTT; CDR3: CATSLTAVGLAGGGSTDTQYF; J: TRBJ2-3; D: TRBD2; size: few; V: TRBV24-1
DNA: TGTGCCACCAGCAGCCGGGACAGGTCCGGGGAGCTGTTTTTT; CDR3: CATSSRDRSGELFF; J: TRBJ2-2; D: TRBD1; size: .; V: TRBV15
DNA: TGTGCCAGCAGTTCCATGGGATCCAGCGGATGGGGCACAGATACGCAGTATTTT; CDR3: CASSSMGSSGWGTDTQYF; J: TRBJ2-3; D: .; size: many; V: TRBV28
DNA: TGTGCCAGCAGTCCGGGGGTCGGGCAGGGTCTAGAGACCCAGTACTTC; CDR3: CASSPGVGQGLETQYF; J: TRBJ2-5; D: .; size: many; V: TRBV28
DNA: TGTGCCAGCAGCTCCCTGGGAGGTACCTACGAGCAGTACTTC; CDR3: CASSSLGGTYEQYF; J: TRBJ2-7; D: .; size: many; V: TRBV7-8
DNA: TGTGCCAGCAGATACGGACAGGGGATTTACGAGCAGTACTTC; CDR3: CASRYGQGIYEQYF; J: TRBJ2-7; D: TRBD1; size: .; V: TRBV2
DNA: TGCAGTGCTAGAGTTTCAGAAACGAGTCAGCCCCAGCATTTT; CDR3: CSARVSETSQPQHF; J: TRBJ1-5; D: .; size: .; V: TRBV20-1